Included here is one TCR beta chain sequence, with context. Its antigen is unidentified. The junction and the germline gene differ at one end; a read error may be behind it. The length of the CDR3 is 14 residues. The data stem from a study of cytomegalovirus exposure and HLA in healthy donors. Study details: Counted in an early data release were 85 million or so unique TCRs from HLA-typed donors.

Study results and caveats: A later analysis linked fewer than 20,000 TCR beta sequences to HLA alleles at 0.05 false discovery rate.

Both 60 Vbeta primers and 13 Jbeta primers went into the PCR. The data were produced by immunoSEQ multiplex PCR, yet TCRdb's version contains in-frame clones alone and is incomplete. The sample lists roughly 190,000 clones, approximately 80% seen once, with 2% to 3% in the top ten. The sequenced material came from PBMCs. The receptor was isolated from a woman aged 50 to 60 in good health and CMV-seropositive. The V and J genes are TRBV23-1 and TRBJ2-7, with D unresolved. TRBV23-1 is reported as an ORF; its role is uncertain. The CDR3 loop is CASSQASSVYGQYF. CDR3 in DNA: TGCGCCAGCAGTCAAGCCTCCTCGGTCTACGGGCAGTACTTC.